This T cell receptor (beta chain) comes out of a study of metastatic and nonmetastatic thyroid tumors. In the study overall: Repertoire comparisons spanned blood and tumor or nodule tissue from malignant and benign thyroid patients. Study-level points and caveats: For both blood and tumor, malignant thyroid tumors reportedly showed significantly higher TCR beta diversity than benign nodules did.

No patient received treatment before thyroid surgery. Trimming removed 6 bases from V and 6 bases from J, with 8 bases in between. The CDR3 consists of 12 residues. Notes on this clone: No antigen is known for it.

Under the authors' procedure: CDR3 was compared across clinicopathological groups, and the resulting differences were used to build a distant-metastasis classifier for papillary thyroid cancer. TCRdb re-called the PCR reads with MiXCR. The V and J calls come from TCRdb's annotation, not from the publication. The repertoire holds over 50,000 clones, with just under 30% as singletons. The rearrangement joins TRBV12-3 or TRBV12-4 to TRBJ1-4; no clear D. What was sequenced was blood. This receptor was identified in a female donor with papillary thyroid cancer or a benign thyroid nodule (not recorded which). Some clones in this sample may be carry-over from other donors' samples. Here the CDR3 reads CASSPTYEKLFF. As DNA, the CDR3 is TGTGCCAGCAGCCCCACGTATGAAAAACTGTTTTTT.